This TCR beta chain is drawn from a study of blood T cell repertoires in COVID-19. Libraries were prepared by immunoSEQ multiplex PCR; TCRdb keeps only in-frame clonotypes and omits some of them. The sample carries about 43,000 clones, 70% to 90% recorded once. Looked up from germline, CDR1 is SGHTA and CDR2 is FQGNSA. The CDR3 is made up of 16 amino acids. Between the trimmed V and J ends, which lost 2 bases and 1 base, there was a span of 14 bases. In its sample, this clone was seen once. This sequence was found in a man aged 55 to 70 with active COVID-19. Sequencing was done on a sample of peripheral blood. V gene TRBV7-2 combines with J gene TRBJ2-5, with D perhaps matching TRBD1 (5 bases). The CDR3 loop is CASSLRGPGAQETQYF. The DNA of the CDR3 is TGTGCCAGCAGCTTAAGGGGCCCGGGTGCCCAAGAGACCCAGTACTTC.